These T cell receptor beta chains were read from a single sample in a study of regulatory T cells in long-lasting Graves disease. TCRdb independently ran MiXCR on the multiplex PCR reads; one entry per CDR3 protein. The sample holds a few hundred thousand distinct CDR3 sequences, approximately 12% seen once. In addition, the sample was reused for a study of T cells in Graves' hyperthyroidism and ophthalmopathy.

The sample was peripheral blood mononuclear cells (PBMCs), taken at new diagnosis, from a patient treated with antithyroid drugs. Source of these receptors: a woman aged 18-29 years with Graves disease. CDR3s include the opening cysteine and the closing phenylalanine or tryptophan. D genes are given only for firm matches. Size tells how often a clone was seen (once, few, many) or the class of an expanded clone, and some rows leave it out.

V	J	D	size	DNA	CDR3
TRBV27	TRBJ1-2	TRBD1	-	TGTGCCAGCAGTTCCGTGACAGGGGGGGAATATGGCTACACCTTC	CASSSVTGGEYGYTF
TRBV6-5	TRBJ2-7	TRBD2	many	TGTGCCAGCAGTTACCCCGGCAGCGGGAGGAGGGGCAAAACCTACGAGCAGTACTTC	CASSYPGSGRRGKTYEQYF
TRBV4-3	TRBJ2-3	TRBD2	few	TGCGCCAGCAGCCAAAACCTAGCGGGGGCAGATACGCAGTATTTT	CASSQNLAGADTQYF
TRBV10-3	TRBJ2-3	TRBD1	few	TGTGCCATCAGGGGAAACAGGGGTGAGCAGTATTTT	CAIRGNRGEQYF
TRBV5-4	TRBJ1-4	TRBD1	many	TGTGCCAGCAGCTTGAACAGGGGGAATGAAAAACTGTTTTTT	CASSLNRGNEKLFF
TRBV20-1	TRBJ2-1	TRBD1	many	TGCAGTGCTAGTGACAGGGAGAGGAAAGGATCCTACAATGAGCAGTTCTTC	CSASDRERKGSYNEQFF
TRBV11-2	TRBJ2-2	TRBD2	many	TGTGCCAGCAGCTTAGATAAAACTAGCGGGAGTTGGTACACCGGGGAGCTGTTTTTT	CASSLDKTSGSWYTGELFF
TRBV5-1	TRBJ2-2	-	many	TGCGCCAGCAGCTTGGAAGGAGAGAACACCGGGGAGCTGTTTTTT	CASSLEGENTGELFF
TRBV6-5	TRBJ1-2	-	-	TGTGCCAGCAGTTACCGATGGGACCGGGCTAACTATGGCTACACCTTC	CASSYRWDRANYGYTF
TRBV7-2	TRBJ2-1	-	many	TGTGCCAGCAGCTCGGAGGGCCTCAATGAGCAGTTCTTC	CASSSEGLNEQFF
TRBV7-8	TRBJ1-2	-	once	TGTGCCAGCACGAACACGGACTATGGCTACACCTTC	CASTNTDYGYTF
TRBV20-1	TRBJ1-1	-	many	TGCAGTGCTAGACCCCTCGGGGTGGGAACTGAAGCTTTCTTT	CSARPLGVGTEAFF
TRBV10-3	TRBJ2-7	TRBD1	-	TGTGCCATCAGACAGGGGGGCGAGCAGTACTTC	CAIRQGGEQYF
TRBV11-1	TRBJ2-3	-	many	TGTGCCAGCAGCGGGCGCGCTTCTCGAGCCACAGATACGCAGTATTTT	CASSGRASRATDTQYF
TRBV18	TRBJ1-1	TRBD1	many	TGTGCCAGCTCACCAAGGAATGCAGGGGGAGGAACTGAAGCTTTCTTT	CASSPRNAGGGTEAFF
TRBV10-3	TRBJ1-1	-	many	TGTGCCATCAGGTTTACAATGAACACTGAAGCTTTCTTT	CAIRFTMNTEAFF
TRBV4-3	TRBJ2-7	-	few	TGCGCCAGCAGCCAAGACGTGGGCGGAGAAGGCTACGAGCAGTACTTC	CASSQDVGGEGYEQYF
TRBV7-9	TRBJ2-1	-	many	TGTGCCAGCAGCCCCTTGGGGAGCTCCTACAATGAGCAGTTCTTC	CASSPLGSSYNEQFF
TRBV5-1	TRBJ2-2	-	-	TGCGCCAGCAACACTCCGACGGGGCAAGAGGAGCTGTTTTTT	CASNTPTGQEELFF
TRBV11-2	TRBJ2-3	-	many	TGTGCCAGCAAGCAGGGGCCGGTATCGGATACGCAGTATTTT	CASKQGPVSDTQYF
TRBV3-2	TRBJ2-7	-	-	TGTGCCAGCAGCCACAGCATAGCGGAAACTATTCCCCACTTCTACGAGCAGTACTTC	CASSHSIAETIPHFYEQYF
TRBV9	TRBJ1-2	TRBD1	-	TGTGCCAGCAGCTCGGGACAGACCCCCGCCGCTTATGGCTACACCTTC	CASSSGQTPAAYGYTF
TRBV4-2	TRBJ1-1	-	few	TGTGCCAGCAGCCAAGACCACAGGGCGGAAGGCACTGAAGCTTTCTTT	CASSQDHRAEGTEAFF
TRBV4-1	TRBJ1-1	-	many	TGCGCCAGCAGCCCCGACAGAGTCGAGAACACTGAAGCTTTCTTT	CASSPDRVENTEAFF
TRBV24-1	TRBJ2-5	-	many	TGTGCCACCAGTGATTCCGACGACAGGCCGGAGACCCAGTACTTC	CATSDSDDRPETQYF
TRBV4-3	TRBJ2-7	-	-	TGCGCCAGCAGCCAAGGGGGCAGGGATAGCGAGCAGTACTTC	CASSQGGRDSEQYF
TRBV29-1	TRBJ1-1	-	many	TGCAGCGTTGTTCTGGGTCTAGGTTACACTGAAGCTTTCTTT	CSVVLGLGYTEAFF
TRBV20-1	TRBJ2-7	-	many	TGCAGTGCTAGAGGGAGCTCCTACGAGCAGTACTTC	CSARGSSYEQYF
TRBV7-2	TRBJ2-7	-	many	TGTGCCAGCAGCCGTTCTACCGGAGGGAGCGAGCAGTACTTC	CASSRSTGGSEQYF
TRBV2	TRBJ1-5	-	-	TGTGCCAGCAGTCCAGGACCCTCCTCGTACAATCAGCCCCAGCATTTT	CASSPGPSSYNQPQHF
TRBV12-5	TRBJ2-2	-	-	TGTGCTAGTGGCAAACCGACAGCGAACACCGGGGAGCTGTTTTTT	CASGKPTANTGELFF
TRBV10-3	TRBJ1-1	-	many	TGTGCCATCAGTGAGATCCAGGGGATCAACACTGAAGCTTTCTTT	CAISEIQGINTEAFF
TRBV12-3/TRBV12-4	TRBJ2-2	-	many	TGTGCCAGCAGTATCTTCCGGGTCCCCGGGGAGCTGTTTTTT	CASSIFRVPGELFF
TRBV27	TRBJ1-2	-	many	TGTGCCAGCAGTCTCCGATCACAGGGAGAGGGGCGACTTAGACTTATCGGCTACACCTTC	CASSLRSQGEGRLRLIGYTF
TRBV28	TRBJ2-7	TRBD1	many	TGTGCCAGCAGTCTCCCCCGAGACAGGGTGATAGTAACCTACGAGCAGTACTTC	CASSLPRDRVIVTYEQYF
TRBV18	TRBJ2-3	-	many	TGTGCCAGCTCAAGCCCCCCTAGCGCAGATACGCAGTATTTT	CASSSPPSADTQYF
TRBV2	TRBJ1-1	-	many	TGTGCCAGCAGTTACAGCATCGACTTGGCTGAAGCTTTCTTT	CASSYSIDLAEAFF
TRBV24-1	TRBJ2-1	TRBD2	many	TGTGCCACCAGTGATATCCCGGGCGGGACTAGAGAGGCGGGTGAGCAGTTCTTC	CATSDIPGGTREAGEQFF
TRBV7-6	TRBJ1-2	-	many	TGTGCCAGCAGCACACACACGCTCTATGGCTACACCTTC	CASSTHTLYGYTF
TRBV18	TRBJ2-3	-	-	TGTGCCAGCTCCCGGACAAATTTGGTTACAGATACGCAGTATTTT	CASSRTNLVTDTQYF
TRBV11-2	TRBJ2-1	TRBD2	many	TGTGCCAGCAGCTTAGCCGGGGCTAGCGGACTATACAATGAGCAGTTCTTC	CASSLAGASGLYNEQFF
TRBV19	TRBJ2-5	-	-	TGTGCCAGTAGTAGGTCGGAGGGTTACGAGACCCAGTACTTC	CASSRSEGYETQYF
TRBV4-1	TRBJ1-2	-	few	TGCGCCAGCAGCCAAGAATTTAGGGCAGGGGTCGGCTACACCTTC	CASSQEFRAGVGYTF
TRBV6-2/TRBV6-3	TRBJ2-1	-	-	TGTGCCAGCAGGGAGACAGCACGAGAGACCCGGTACTTC	CASRETARETRYF
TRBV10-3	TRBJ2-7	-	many	TGTGCCATCAGTGATAGGCAATTTTACGAGCAGTACTTC	CAISDRQFYEQYF
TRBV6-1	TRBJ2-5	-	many	TGTGCCACTTCGCACAGAAAGTTTGAGACCCAGTACTTC	CATSHRKFETQYF
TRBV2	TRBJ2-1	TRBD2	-	TGTGCCAGCAGTGAGGGTAGCGGGGGCTACAACAATGAGCAGTTCTTC	CASSEGSGGYNNEQFF
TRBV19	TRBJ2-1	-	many	TGTGCCAGTAGTATAGGGGGCACCAACAATGAGCAGTTCTTC	CASSIGGTNNEQFF
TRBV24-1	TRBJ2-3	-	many	TGTGCCACCAATACGGATGGGACAGATACGCAGTATTTT	CATNTDGTDTQYF
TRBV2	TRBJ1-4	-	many	TGTGCCGGAGGAGACACCTTGGGGGAAAAACTGTTTTTT	CAGGDTLGEKLFF
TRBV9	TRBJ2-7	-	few	TGTGCCAGCAGCGTAAACAGCGGACAAGGGGCCTACTACGAGCAGTACTTC	CASSVNSGQGAYYEQYF
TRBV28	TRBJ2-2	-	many	TGTGCCAGCAGTTTGTTACACACCGGGGAGCTGTTTTTT	CASSLLHTGELFF
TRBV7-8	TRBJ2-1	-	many	TGTGCCAGCAGCCCCGGGCTTCCGAGCTCCTACAATGAGCAGTTCTTC	CASSPGLPSSYNEQFF
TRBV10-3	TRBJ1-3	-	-	TGTGCCCTACAACGGGATTTGTACTCTGGAAACACCATATATTTT	CALQRDLYSGNTIYF
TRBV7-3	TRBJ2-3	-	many	TGTGCCAGCAGCTCCCGACAGACTAGCACAGATACGCAGTATTTT	CASSSRQTSTDTQYF
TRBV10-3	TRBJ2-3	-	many	TGTGCCATCATGGGCGGGGAAGGCACAGATACGCAGTATTTT	CAIMGGEGTDTQYF
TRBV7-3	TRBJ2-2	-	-	TGTGCCAGCAGCTTAATGGCTTCCGGGGAGCTGTTTTTT	CASSLMASGELFF
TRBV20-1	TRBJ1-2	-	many	TGCAGTGCTAGAGGCATACCTAAGGGGAAGACTAACTATGGCTACACCTTC	CSARGIPKGKTNYGYTF
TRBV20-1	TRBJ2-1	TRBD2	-	TGCAGTGCTCGCGGGGGGACTAGCGGGAGTTTGTACAATGAGCAGTTCTTC	CSARGGTSGSLYNEQFF
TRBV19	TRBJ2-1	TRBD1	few	TGTGCCAGTAACTACGCCGGGACAGGGTACAATGAGCAGTTCTTC	CASNYAGTGYNEQFF